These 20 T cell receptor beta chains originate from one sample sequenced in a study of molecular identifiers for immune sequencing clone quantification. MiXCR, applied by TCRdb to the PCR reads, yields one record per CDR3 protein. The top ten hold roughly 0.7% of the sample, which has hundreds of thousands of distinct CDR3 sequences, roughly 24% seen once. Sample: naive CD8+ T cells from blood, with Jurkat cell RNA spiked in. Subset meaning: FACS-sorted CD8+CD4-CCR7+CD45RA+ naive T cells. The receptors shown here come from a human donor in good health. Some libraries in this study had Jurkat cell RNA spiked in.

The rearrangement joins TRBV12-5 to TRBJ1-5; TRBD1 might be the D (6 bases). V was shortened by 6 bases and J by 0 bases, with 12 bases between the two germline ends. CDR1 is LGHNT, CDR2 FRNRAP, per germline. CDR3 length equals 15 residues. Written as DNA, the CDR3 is TGTGCTAGTGGGCGCGGACAGTATAGCAATCAGCCCCAGCATTTT. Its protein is CASGRGQYSNQPQHF.

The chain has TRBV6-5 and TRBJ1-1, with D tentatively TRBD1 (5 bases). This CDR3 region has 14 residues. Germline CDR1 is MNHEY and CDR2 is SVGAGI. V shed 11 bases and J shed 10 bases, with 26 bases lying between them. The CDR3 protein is CARRAQGLVPAAFF. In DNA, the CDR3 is TGTGCCCGCCGCGCCCAGGGTCTTGTCCCTGCAGCTTTCTTT.

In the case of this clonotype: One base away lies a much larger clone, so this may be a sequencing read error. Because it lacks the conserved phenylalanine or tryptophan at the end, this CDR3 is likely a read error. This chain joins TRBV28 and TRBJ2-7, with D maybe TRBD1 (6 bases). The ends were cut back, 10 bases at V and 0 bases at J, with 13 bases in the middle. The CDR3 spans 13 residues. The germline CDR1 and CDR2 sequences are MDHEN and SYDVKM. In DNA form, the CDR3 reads TGTGCCACCCGGGACACGAGCTCCTACGAGCAGTACCTC. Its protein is CATRDTSSYEQYL.

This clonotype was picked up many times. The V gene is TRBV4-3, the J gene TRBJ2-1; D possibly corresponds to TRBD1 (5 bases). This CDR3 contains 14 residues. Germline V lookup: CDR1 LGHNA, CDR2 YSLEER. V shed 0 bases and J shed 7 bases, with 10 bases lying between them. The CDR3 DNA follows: TGCGCCAGCAGCCAAGATGCCAGGGCGAATGAGCAGTTCTTC. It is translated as CASSQDARANEQFF.

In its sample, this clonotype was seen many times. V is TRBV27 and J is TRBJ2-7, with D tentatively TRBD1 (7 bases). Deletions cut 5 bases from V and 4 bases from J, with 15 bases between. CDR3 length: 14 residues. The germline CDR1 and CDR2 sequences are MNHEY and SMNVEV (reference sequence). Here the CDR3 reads CASSPGGTSYEQYF. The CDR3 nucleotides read TGTGCCAGCAGTCCAGGGGGGACCTCATACGAGCAGTACTTC.

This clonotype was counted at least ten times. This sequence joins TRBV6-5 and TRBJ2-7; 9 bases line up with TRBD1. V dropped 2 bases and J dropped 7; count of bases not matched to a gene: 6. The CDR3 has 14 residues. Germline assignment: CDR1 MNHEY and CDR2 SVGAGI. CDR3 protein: CASSYGQGIGEQYF. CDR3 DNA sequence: TGTGCCAGCAGTTACGGACAGGGGATCGGGGAGCAGTACTTC.

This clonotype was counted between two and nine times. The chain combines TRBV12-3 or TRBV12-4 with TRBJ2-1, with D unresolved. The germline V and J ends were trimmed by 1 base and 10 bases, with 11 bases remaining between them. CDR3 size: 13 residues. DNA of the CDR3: TGTGCCAGCAGTTTAGTCGAAGCTGTGGAGCAGTTCTTC. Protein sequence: CASSLVEAVEQFF.

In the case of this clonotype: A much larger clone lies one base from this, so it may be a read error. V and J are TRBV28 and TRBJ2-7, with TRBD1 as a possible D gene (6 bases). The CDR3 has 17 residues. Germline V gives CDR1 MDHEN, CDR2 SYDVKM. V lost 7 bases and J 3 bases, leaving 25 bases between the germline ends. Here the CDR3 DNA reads TGTGCCAGCACCTCACTCCTAGGGGGATCCGCCGACTACGAGCAGTACTTC. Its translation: CASTSLLGGSADYEQYF.

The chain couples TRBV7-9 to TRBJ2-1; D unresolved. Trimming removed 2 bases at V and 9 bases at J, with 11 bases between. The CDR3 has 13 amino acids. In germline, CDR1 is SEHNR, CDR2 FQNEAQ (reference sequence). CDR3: CASSLTYVVEQFF. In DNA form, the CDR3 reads TGTGCCAGCAGCTTAACTTACGTTGTTGAGCAGTTCTTC.

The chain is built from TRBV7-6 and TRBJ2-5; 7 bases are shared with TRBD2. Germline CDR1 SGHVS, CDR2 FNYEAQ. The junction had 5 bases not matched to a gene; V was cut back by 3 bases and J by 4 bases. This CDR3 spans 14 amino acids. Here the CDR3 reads CASSFGTTPETQYF. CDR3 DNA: TGTGCCAGCAGCTTCGGGACTACGCCAGAGACCCAGTACTTC.

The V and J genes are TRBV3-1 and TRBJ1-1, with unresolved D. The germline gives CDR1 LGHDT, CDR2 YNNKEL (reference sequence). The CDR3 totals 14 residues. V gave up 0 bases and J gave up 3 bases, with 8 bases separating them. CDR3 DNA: TGTGCCAGCAGCCAAGATAGCGATTACACTGAAGCTTTCTTT. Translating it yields CASSQDSDYTEAFF.

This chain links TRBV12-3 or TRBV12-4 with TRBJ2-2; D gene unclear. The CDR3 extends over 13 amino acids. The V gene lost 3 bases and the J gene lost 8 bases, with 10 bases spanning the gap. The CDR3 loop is CASSFILQGELFF. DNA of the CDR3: TGTGCCAGCAGTTTCATACTTCAGGGGGAGCTGTTTTTT.

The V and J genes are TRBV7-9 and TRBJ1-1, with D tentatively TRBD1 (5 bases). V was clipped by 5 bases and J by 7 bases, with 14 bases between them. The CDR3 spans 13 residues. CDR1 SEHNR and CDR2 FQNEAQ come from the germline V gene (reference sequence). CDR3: CASSLPGTVEAFF. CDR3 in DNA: TGTGCCAGCAGCCTCCCCGGGACGGTTGAAGCTTTCTTT.

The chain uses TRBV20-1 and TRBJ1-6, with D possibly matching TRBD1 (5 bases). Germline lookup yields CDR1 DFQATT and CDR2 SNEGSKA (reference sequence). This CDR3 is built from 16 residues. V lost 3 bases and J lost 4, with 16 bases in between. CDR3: CSARASRAGYNSPLHF. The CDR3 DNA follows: TGCAGTGCTAGGGCGTCCAGGGCGGGGTATAATTCACCCCTCCACTTT.

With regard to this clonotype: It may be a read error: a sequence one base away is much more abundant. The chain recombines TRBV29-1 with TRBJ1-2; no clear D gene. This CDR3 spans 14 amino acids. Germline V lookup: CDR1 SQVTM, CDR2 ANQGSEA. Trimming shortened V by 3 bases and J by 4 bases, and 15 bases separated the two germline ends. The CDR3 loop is CSVDRKPASYGYTF. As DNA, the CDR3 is TGCAGCGTTGACAGAAAACCAGCGAGCTATGGCTACACCTTC.

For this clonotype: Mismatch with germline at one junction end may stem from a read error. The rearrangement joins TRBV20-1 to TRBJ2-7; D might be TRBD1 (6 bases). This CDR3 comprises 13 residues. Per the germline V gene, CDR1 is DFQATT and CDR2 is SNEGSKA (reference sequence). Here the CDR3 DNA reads TGCAGTGCCCTACGGGACAACTCCTACGAGCAGCACTTC. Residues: CSALRDNSYEQHF.

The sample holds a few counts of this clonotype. The CDR3 region has the DNA TGCAGTGCTAGAGATCAAAGGGACACAAGCTCCTATAATTCACCCCTCCACTTT. This translates into CSARDQRDTSSYNSPLHF. The chain uses TRBV20-1 and TRBJ1-6; a possible D gene is TRBD1 (6 bases). Germline V lookup: CDR1 DFQATT, CDR2 SNEGSKA (reference sequence). This CDR3 region has 18 residues. Trimming took 0 bases from V and 0 from J, leaving 15 bases between them.

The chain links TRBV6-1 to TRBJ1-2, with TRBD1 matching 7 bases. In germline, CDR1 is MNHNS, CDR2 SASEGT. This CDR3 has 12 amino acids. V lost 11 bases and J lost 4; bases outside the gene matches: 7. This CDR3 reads CAGRRGSYGYTF. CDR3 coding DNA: TGTGCCGGTCGCAGGGGGTCCTATGGCTACACCTTC.

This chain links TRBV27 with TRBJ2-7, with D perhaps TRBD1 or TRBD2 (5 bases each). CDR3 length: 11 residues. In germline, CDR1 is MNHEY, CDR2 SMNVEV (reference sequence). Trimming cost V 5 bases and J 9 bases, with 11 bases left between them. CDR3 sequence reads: CASSPGTWQYF. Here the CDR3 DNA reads TGTGCCAGCAGTCCTGGGACCTGGCAGTACTTC.

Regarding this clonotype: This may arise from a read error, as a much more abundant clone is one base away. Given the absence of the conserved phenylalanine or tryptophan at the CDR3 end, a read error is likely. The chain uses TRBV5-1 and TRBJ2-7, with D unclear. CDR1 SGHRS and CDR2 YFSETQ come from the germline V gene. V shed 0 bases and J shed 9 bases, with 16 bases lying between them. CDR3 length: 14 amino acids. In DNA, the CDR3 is TGCGCCAGCAGCTTGGAGGCCGGGTATACCTGGCAGTACATC. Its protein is CASSLEAGYTWQYI.